The next 11 T cell receptor beta chains were all read from a single sample in a study of T cells in Graves' hyperthyroidism and ophthalmopathy. Authors of the study amplified TCR beta CDR3 regions from RNA transcripts. The HTBI primer set served for first-round RT-PCR of the TCR CDR3. TCRdb itself ran the multiplex PCR reads through MiXCR, one entry per CDR3 protein. The data hold 660,000 or so distinct CDR3 sequences, with around 21% observed a single time. The sequencing input was blood. These receptors were taken from a man aged 25-45 years with Graves' ophthalmopathy.

This clonotype was picked up one time. Just one base apart from a much larger clone, this may be a read error. The V call is TRBV27, the J call TRBJ1-5; D ambiguous. Trimming shortened V by 9 bases and J by 3 bases, and 6 bases separated the two germline ends. This CDR3 spans 11 amino acids. Per the germline V gene, CDR1 is MNHEY and CDR2 is SMNVEV (reference sequence). CDR3 in amino acids: CARNDNQPQHF. The CDR3 region has the DNA TGTGCCAGAAACGACAATCAGCCCCAGCATTTT.

The chain uses TRBV6-8 and TRBJ1-2; the D is unclear. Per germline, CDR1 MNHGY and CDR2 SAAAGT. Trimming took 2 bases from V and 7 from J, leaving 11 bases between them. The CDR3 extends over 13 amino acids. The CDR3 loop reads CASSYGSHGGYTF. In DNA form, the CDR3 reads TGTGCCAGCAGTTACGGTAGTCACGGTGGCTACACCTTC.

V and J are TRBV28 and TRBJ1-1; 11 positions agree with TRBD1. The V and J ends lost 5 bases and 0 bases, in that order; junction bases with no gene match: 29. The length of the CDR3 is 24 residues. The V gene's germline CDR1 is MDHEN and CDR2 SYDVKM. CDR3 DNA sequence: TGTGCCAGCAGTCGCGGGTATGGAGCCGACTCGTGGACAGGGGGCAGTAGGATGAACACTGAAGCTTTCTTT. Translated, it gives CASSRGYGADSWTGGSRMNTEAFF.

There are many counts of this clonotype. CDR3 in amino acids: CASSLGGLADLYNEQFF. CDR3 DNA sequence: TGTGCCAGCAGTTTAGGGGGACTAGCGGACCTCTACAATGAGCAGTTCTTC. The gene calls are TRBV28 and TRBJ2-1; TRBD2 matches at 11 bases. Germline V gene lookup returns CDR1 MDHEN and CDR2 SYDVKM. This CDR3 region has 17 residues. The trim removed 2 bases at V and 3 bases at J, leaving 6 bases unmatched.

This chain uses TRBV3-1 with TRBJ1-1, with 10 bases aligning to TRBD1. The V segment lost 4 bases and the J segment 3 bases; nucleotides outside the gene matches: 8. The CDR3 is 16 residues long. From germline, CDR1 is LGHDT and CDR2 YNNKEL (reference sequence). The CDR3 nucleotides read TGTGCCAGCAGCCCCCGGTGGGGGACAGGGGACACTGAAGCTTTCTTT. This codes for CASSPRWGTGDTEAFF.

The sample holds many counts of this clonotype. V is TRBV7-8 and J is TRBJ2-2, with 10 bases that match TRBD1. Germline CDR1 SGHVS, CDR2 FQNEAQ. Trimming cost V 5 bases and J 1 base; bases outside gene matches: 4. The CDR3 extends over 16 amino acids. The CDR3 DNA reads as TGTGCCAGCAGCAGAAGGGACAGGGGGAACACCGGGGAGCTGTTTTTT. It specifies CASSRRDRGNTGELFF.

This clonotype was counted a few times. This chain uses TRBV6-5 with TRBJ1-2; D is possibly TRBD1 (5 bases). Between the trimmed V and J ends, which lost 7 bases and 8 bases, there was a span of 17 bases. This CDR3 region has 13 residues. CDR1 and CDR2 (germline): MNHEY, SVGAGI. CDR3 DNA sequence: TGTGCCAGCAAAATGGGACCTTACGGAGGCTACACCTTC. Residues: CASKMGPYGGYTF.

This clonotype was detected only a few times. The chain is built from TRBV19 and TRBJ2-7; D is perhaps TRBD1 (5 bases). V lost 3 bases to trimming and J lost 2 bases, with 20 bases between them. Germline V gene sequence: CDR1 LNHDA, CDR2 SQIVND (reference sequence). The CDR3 has 17 amino acids. In nucleotides, the CDR3 is TGTGCCAGTAGTATCGGGTTACGCCAGGGTGAGGCCTACGAGCAGTACTTC. It translates to CASSIGLRQGEAYEQYF.

Here the CDR3 reads CASIREYPGTDTQYF. The CDR3 coding sequence is TGTGCCAGCATAAGAGAATATCCGGGCACAGATACGCAGTATTTT. The rearrangement joins TRBV6-1 to TRBJ2-3, with no clear D. Germline lookup yields CDR1 MNHNS and CDR2 SASEGT. Trimming left V 7 bases short and J 1 base short, with 15 bases between. The CDR3 length is 15 residues.

This clonotype was observed at least ten times. This sequence joins TRBV11-2 and TRBJ1-5, with D unresolved. The germline CDR1 and CDR2 sequences are SGHAT and FQNNGV. V lost 0 bases and J 7 bases, leaving 10 bases between the germline ends. The CDR3 sequence is 14 residues long. The CDR3 coding sequence is TGTGCCAGCAGCTTAGATCAGTTCGGGCAGCCCCAGCATTTT. Protein: CASSLDQFGQPQHF.

This clonotype was seen a few times. V usage is TRBV5-6 and J usage is TRBJ1-3; D may be TRBD1 (5 bases). CDR3 length: 16 residues. Germline V lookup: CDR1 SGHDT, CDR2 YYEEEE. V was shortened by 2 bases and J by 0 bases, with 12 bases between the two germline ends. Here the CDR3 DNA reads TGTGCCAGCAGCTTCCAGGGAACCAGCTCTGGAAACACCATATATTTT. The encoded protein is CASSFQGTSSGNTIYF.